This paragraph covers one T cell receptor (beta chain) sequence. Its antigen target is currently unknown. No base-level quality is on record; no much larger clone is a single base apart. This specimen belongs to a study of T-cell memory formation after mild COVID-19 (dated by TCRdb to the early 2020s). Turning to the overall study: TCR sequence clusters from the two donors were largely donor specific. Longitudinal TCRalpha and TCRbeta repertoire sequencing tracked T-cell clones expanding and contracting after mild COVID-19 in a couple of donors. The cohort comprised two young, previously healthy adult volunteers, one female and one male. The research as a whole found: SARS-CoV-2 specificity was not confirmed for the second-wave clones peaking on day 37. The study covered only a couple of mild cases, and larger cohorts including severe cases with pre-infection samples were considered necessary. Contracting CD4+ clones turned up mainly in the CM and EM memory subsets, whereas EMRA was where CD8+ clones were enriched. Some responding clones were detected in pre-infection memory, suggesting pre-existing cross-reactive memory T cells joined the SARS-CoV-2 response. Clones contracting from day 15 to 85 had balanced CD4/CD8 phenotypes, while a second wave expanding from day 15 to 37 was biased towards CD4+.

Ficoll-Paque density gradient centrifugation was the method used to isolate PBMCs. Inclusive of the bounding cysteine and phenylalanine, the CDR3 is 18 residues long. The retained sequence is limited to the CDR3, 54 bases, with the frame set at the first base. Trimming takes 1 base off V and 0 bases off J; junction bases not matched to a gene: 9. For CDR1 and CDR2, the germline V gene lists SGHRS and YFSETQ. TCRdb shows the sequencer as Illumina NovaSeq 6000. TCRalpha and TCRbeta cDNA libraries were built by 5'RACE with constant-segment primers, adding sample barcodes and unique molecular identifiers. Trizol reagent was used to extract RNA from every sample. Library amplification was performed in two PCR steps, and a second sample barcode and Illumina TruSeq adapters were introduced in the second step. Libraries were sequenced on an Illumina NovaSeq with 2 x 150 bp paired-end reads. In the source study's methods: Demultiplexing of reads and collapsing into UMI-guided consensus sequences were performed with migec v1.2.7. Using mixcr v2.1.11, UMI consensuses were aligned to TRA and TRB V and J templates and then assembled into clonotypes. A clonotype was counted as expanded or contracted only if both edgeR and NoisET called the change significant, with noise models trained on biological replicates. For edgeR calls, the cutoffs were a false discovery rate-adjusted p below 0.01 and a log2 fold-change threshold of 1. As an exploratory analysis of dynamics, max-normalized trajectories of the 1000 most abundant clonotypes were examined by PCA with hierarchical clustering. The CD4 or CD8 phenotype of responding clones was assigned using the separately sequenced CD4+ and CD8+ repertoires. Using fastp trimming at Q25 and MiXCR clonotype assembly, TCRdb reanalyzed the public sequencing data and kept in-frame beta chains. Every entry covers one CDR3 protein and lists the most common genes and DNA from its rows. The V and J calls and clone size are TCRdb's, not the authors'. This sample comprises around 440,000 distinct CDR3 sequences, 18% of them detected only once. Around an eighth of the sample is in the top ten clones.

The source is an adult woman who had mild COVID-19 (a few samples of this study predate the infection). The sample titles of this study are shuffled in the database, so cell type and time point are left out; the donor was told from shared clones. Sequenced: PBMCs or a T cell subset sorted from them (not recorded which). The chain links TRBV5-1 with TRBJ2-1, with TRBD2 matching 8 junction bases. The nucleotide sequence is TGCGCCAGCAGCTTGCTTGCCGGGAGGGCCCACTCCTACAATGAGCAGTTCTTC. This is translated as CASSLLAGRAHSYNEQFF.